This T cell receptor (beta chain) was captured by sequencing in a study of T-cell reconstitution after alpha-beta-depleted transplantation in children. The V gene lost 2 bases and the J gene lost 5 bases, with 13 bases spanning the gap. The CDR3 has 14 amino acids. Using unique molecular identifiers, the investigators prepared the TCRbeta library. One entry per CDR3 protein, called by TCRdb with MiXCR from the PCR reads. The profile shows 490,000 or so distinct CDR3 sequences, around 13% of them singletons. The source of this sequence is a human donor who donated a stem cell graft to a child with combined immunodeficiency. Sequences were derived from PBMCs from the stem cell graft donor, sampled from the stem cell graft. V is TRBV12-3 or TRBV12-4 and J is TRBJ2-7; D is possibly TRBD2 (6 bases). The CDR3 coding sequence is TGTGCCAGCAGTTTACTGGAGGGGAGAGACGAGCAGTACTTC. Translating gives CASSLLEGRDEQYF.